Described below is a single T cell receptor (beta chain) sequence and its context. The trim removed 4 bases at V and 5 bases at J, leaving 7 bases unmatched. The CDR3 is 15 residues long. Germline V CDR1 and CDR2: SGHTS, YDEGEE. Clones were read by immunoSEQ multiplex PCR, and TCRdb kept only the in-frame ones, dropping some. The data show around 70,000 clones, with roughly nine tenths seen just once and about 10% held by the top ten. The entry originates in a study of OX40 agonist ivuxolimab in advanced cancers. The source of this sequence is an adult with an advanced solid tumor such as melanoma, head and neck, liver or kidney cancer. This sequence joins TRBV5-8 and TRBJ2-3, with 10 bases identical to TRBD1. Sequenced material: CD4+ or CD8+ T cells sorted from blood, taken in a trial of the OX40 agonist ivuxolimab. CDR3 in amino acids: CASSPGTGDLDTQYF. The CDR3 region has the DNA TGTGCCAGCAGCCCCGGGACAGGGGATCTAGATACGCAGTATTTT.